This is a list of T cell receptor beta chains from one sample in a study of T cell changes during pregnancy in multiple sclerosis. The data were produced by immunoSEQ multiplex PCR, yet TCRdb's version contains in-frame clones alone and is incomplete. Of about 110,000 clones in the sample, under 95% were seen once. Sequenced here: peripheral blood, sampled before pregnancy. The receptors shown here come from a female donor with multiple sclerosis, enrolled in a pregnancy study. CDR3s include the opening cysteine and the closing phenylalanine or tryptophan. A D gene is named only where the DNA matches it firmly. Expanded clones are given a class, and other clones once, few, many or no size at all.

j_call clone_size v_call d_call cdr3_aa cdr3_nt
TRBJ2-7 . TRBV6-5 TRBD2 CASSTSGAFYEQYF TGTGCCAGCAGTACTAGCGGTGCCTTTTACGAGCAGTACTTC
TRBJ1-2 once TRBV18 . CASSRPGENGYTF TGTGCCAGCTCACGTCCAGGGGAAAATGGCTACACCTTC
TRBJ2-2 . TRBV7-9 TRBD2 CASSRRGGQTNTGELFF TGTGCCAGCAGCCGTCGGGGGGGGCAAACGAACACCGGGGAGCTGTTTTTT
TRBJ2-7 . TRBV10-3 . CAISESGGSYEQYF TGTGCCATCAGTGAGTCCGGAGGGTCCTACGAGCAGTACTTC
TRBJ2-3 . TRBV10-1 TRBD1 CARPGTGATDTQYF TGCGCCAGGCCCGGGACAGGGGCTACAGATACGCAGTATTTT
TRBJ1-1 . TRBV5-4 TRBD1 CASSLAGQASEAFF TGTGCCAGCAGCCTTGCGGGACAGGCATCTGAAGCTTTCTTT
TRBJ2-3 . TRBV6-4 TRBD2 CASSRLAGESDTQYF TGTGCCAGCAGTCGACTAGCGGGGGAATCGGATACGCAGTATTTT
TRBJ2-3 . TRBV5-1 . CASRVASTDTQYF TGCGCCAGCAGGGTAGCAAGCACAGATACGCAGTATTTT
TRBJ2-7 once TRBV5-4 TRBD2 CASTRGRGLGSYEQYF TGTGCCAGCACCAGAGGGAGGGGCCTCGGGTCTTACGAGCAGTACTTC
TRBJ2-7 . TRBV30 . CAWSVGAQQLYEQYF TGTGCCTGGAGTGTGGGGGCACAGCAACTCTACGAGCAGTACTTC
TRBJ2-6 . TRBV7-2 TRBD1 CASSLAYRGPTGANVLTF TGTGCCAGCAGCTTAGCGTACAGGGGGCCCACTGGGGCCAACGTCCTGACTTTC
TRBJ2-5 . TRBV7-9 TRBD2 CASSLGTSGTQETQYF TGTGCCAGCAGCTTAGGGACTAGCGGGACCCAAGAGACCCAGTACTTC
TRBJ2-7 once TRBV9 . CASSVGQDTSYEQYF TGTGCCAGCAGCGTAGGGCAGGACACCTCCTACGAGCAGTACTTC